A selection of T cell receptor beta chains follows, all from one sample in a study of tumor and adjacent non-tumor tissue in lung cancer. TCRdb re-derived calls from the multiplex PCR reads in MiXCR, one entry per CDR3 protein. Of around 210,000 distinct CDR3 sequences in the sample, less than 80% were seen once. Sequencing was done on a sample of lung tumor tissue. The receptor set was obtained from a man aged 55 to 69 with non-small cell lung cancer. Both conserved end residues are part of each CDR3. D genes are given only for firm matches. Part of the rows lack a size; the others show once, few, many or a class for expanded clones.

>TRBV20-1|NA|TRBJ2-7|NA
TGCAGTGCTGCCCGAGGCCACGGCGACGAGCAGTACTTC
CSAARGHGDEQYF
>TRBV5-6|NA|TRBJ2-5|many
TGTGCCAGCAGCTTGCCGCAAGAGACCCAGTACTTC
CASSLPQETQYF
>TRBV11-2|TRBD1|TRBJ2-6|NA
TGTTCCAGCATCTTAGTTCCAGAGGACAGGCCCCCTGGGGCCAACGTCCTGACTTTC
CSSILVPEDRPPGANVLTF
>TRBV20-1|NA|TRBJ2-1|NA
TGCAATACTAGTACTGGAGGATTGTCCAATGAGCAGTTCTTC
CNTSTGGLSNEQFF
>TRBV11-2|NA|TRBJ2-1|NA
TGTGCCAGCAGCAAGGGACACCAAAACAGTGAGCGGTTCTTC
CASSKGHQNSERFF
>TRBV20-1|NA|TRBJ1-6|NA
TGCAGTGGTAGAAACGCTATAAGCTCCTATAATTCACCCCTCCACTTT
CSGRNAISSYNSPLHF
>TRBV6-6|NA|TRBJ2-1|NA
TGTGCCAGCAGTCAACTTACGGGAGTACACAATGAGCAGTTCTTC
CASSQLTGVHNEQFF
>TRBV11-2|NA|TRBJ1-6|NA
TGTGCCAGTAGCTTAAAGTCGAGAGGACCCCTCCACTTT
CASSLKSRGPLHF
>TRBV12-3/TRBV12-4|NA|TRBJ2-3|NA
TGTGCCAGCAGCCTTGGATATGGGAGGACAGATACGCAGTATTTT
CASSLGYGRTDTQYF
>TRBV20-1|NA|TRBJ2-5|once
TGCAGTGCTGGAGGGTCAGGAACTCAAGAGACCCAGTACTTC
CSAGGSGTQETQYF
>TRBV11-1|NA|TRBJ2-7|once
TGTGCCAGCAGTGTGGACAGTGCATCCTACAAGCAGTATTTC
CASSVDSASYKQYF
>TRBV29-1|NA|TRBJ1-1|NA
TGCAGCGCCGAAAAGGACGGTATGAACACTGAAGCTCTCTTT
CSAEKDGMNTEALF
>TRBV6-1|NA|TRBJ2-3|NA
TGTGCCAGCAAGCGGAGGCAGGGGACAGATACGCAGTATTTT
CASKRRQGTDTQYF
>TRBV20-1|TRBD2|TRBJ2-1|few
TGCAGTGCTAGTGGTAGCGGGGGGGCTTACAATGAGCAGTTCTTC
CSASGSGGAYNEQFF
>TRBV24-1|NA|TRBJ2-5|NA
TGTGGCACCAGTGATTCCGGCAGGAGAGAGACCCAGTACTTC
CGTSDSGRRETQYF
>TRBV6-6|NA|TRBJ1-4|NA
TGTGCCAGCAGTTCCCTTTCAACGGGGGTCATAAAACTGTTTTTT
CASSSLSTGVIKLFF
>TRBV20-1|TRBD2|TRBJ2-7|many
TGCAGTGCTAGAGATCCGGGGACTCTAGCGGGAGGGGGCTACGAGCAGTACTTC
CSARDPGTLAGGGYEQYF
>TRBV30|NA|TRBJ2-3|NA
TGTGCCCACACTGTGGGGCCTAGCACAGATACGCAGTATTTT
CAHTVGPSTDTQYF
>TRBV24-1|NA|TRBJ1-2|NA
TGTACCACCAGTGATTTGACGGCGGACTATGGCTACACCTTC
CTTSDLTADYGYTF
>TRBV10-1|NA|TRBJ2-2|few
TGCGCCAGCAGGTCGAACACCGGGGAGCTGTTTTTT
CASRSNTGELFF
>TRBV4-2|NA|TRBJ2-1|many
TGTGCCAGCAGCCAAGTGGAACAGGGCTCCTACAATGAGCAGTTCTTC
CASSQVEQGSYNEQFF
>TRBV5-1|TRBD1|TRBJ2-1|NA
TGCGCCAGCAGCTTAACCGGGACAGGGCCGGGGGATGAGCAGTTCTTC
CASSLTGTGPGDEQFF
>TRBV20-1|NA|TRBJ2-2|NA
TGCAGTGTTAGATGGAGCAGGGGGGTCGGGGAGCTGTTTTTT
CSVRWSRGVGELFF
>TRBV20-1|NA|TRBJ2-5|many
TGCAGTGCTAGAGTGTGGCCGGAGACCCAGTACTTC
CSARVWPETQYF
>TRBV12-3/TRBV12-4|TRBD2|TRBJ2-1|NA
TGTTCCAGCAGTCCCACGCTGGGACTAGCGGCTATATACAATGAGCAGTTCTTC
CSSSPTLGLAAIYNEQFF
>TRBV9|NA|TRBJ1-6|NA
TGTGCCAGCAGCCACAACGCGGGGTTACCTAATAATTCACCCCTCCACTTT
CASSHNAGLPNNSPLHF